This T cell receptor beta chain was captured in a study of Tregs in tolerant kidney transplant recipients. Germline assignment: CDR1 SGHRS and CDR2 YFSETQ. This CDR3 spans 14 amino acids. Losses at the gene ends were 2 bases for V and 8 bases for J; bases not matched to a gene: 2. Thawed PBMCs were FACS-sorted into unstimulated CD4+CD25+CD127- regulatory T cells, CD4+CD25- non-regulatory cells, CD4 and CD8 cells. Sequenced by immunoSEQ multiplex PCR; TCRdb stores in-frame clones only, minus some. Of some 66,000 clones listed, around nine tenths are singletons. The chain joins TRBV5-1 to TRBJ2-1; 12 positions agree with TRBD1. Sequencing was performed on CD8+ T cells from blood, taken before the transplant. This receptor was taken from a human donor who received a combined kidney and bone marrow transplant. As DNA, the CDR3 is TGCGCCAGCAGCTTCGGGACAGGGGGCTATGAGCAGTTCTTC. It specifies CASSFGTGGYEQFF.